The 26 T cell receptor beta chains listed next were all sequenced from one sample in a study of molecular identifiers for immune sequencing clone quantification. TCRdb re-analysed the PCR reads in MiXCR, keeping a single row per CDR3 protein. The repertoire holds about 510,000 distinct CDR3 sequences, with about 22% as singletons. The sample was naive CD8+ T cells from blood, with Jurkat cell RNA spiked in. The subset here: FACS-sorted CD8+CD4-CCR7+CD45RA+ naive T cells. Receptors were obtained from a human donor in good health. Some libraries in this study had Jurkat cell RNA spiked in.

This chain links TRBV30 with TRBJ2-7, with 7 positions matching TRBD2. The CDR3 has 12 amino acids. CDR1 and CDR2 (germline): GTSNPN, SVGIG (reference sequence). CDR3: CALTWLAGEQYF. CDR3 coding DNA: TGTGCTCTCACGTGGTTAGCGGGCGAGCAGTACTTC.

This clonotype appeared a few times. The rearrangement uses TRBV28 and TRBJ2-7, with TRBD2 as a possible D gene (6 bases). This CDR3 is 16 amino acids long. Trimming removed 8 bases at V and 3 bases at J, with 23 bases between. From germline, CDR1 is MDHEN and CDR2 SYDVKM. The CDR3 nucleotides read TGTGCCAGCTCCGGGGACTCGGCAGCTGTAAGCTACGAGCAGTACTTC. Its translation is CASSGDSAAVSYEQYF.

In regard to this clonotype: The conserved phenylalanine or tryptophan is not found at the CDR3 terminus, so this likely reflects a read error. The rearrangement uses TRBV6-7 and TRBJ2-5; maybe TRBD2 (6 bases). TRBV6-7 counts as an open reading frame of uncertain function. With 0 bases removed from V and 3 bases from J, the gap between germline ends came to 14 bases. The CDR3 loop spans 16 amino acids. The CDR3 sequence is CASSYSSGDRKETQYS. The DNA for the CDR3 is TGTGCCAGCAGTTACTCTAGCGGCGATAGGAAAGAGACCCAGTACTCC.

The V call is TRBV19, the J call TRBJ2-7; TRBD2 might be the D (6 bases). The CDR3 spans 14 residues. CDR1 LNHDA and CDR2 SQIVND come from the germline V gene (reference sequence). V lost 3 bases to trimming and J lost 3 bases, with 12 bases between them. The CDR3 nucleotides read TGTGCCAGTAGTATGTACGGGGGTAGCTACGAGCAGTACTTC. It specifies CASSMYGGSYEQYF.

This clonotype was seen a few times. A read error is possible here, since a much larger clone lies one base away. The gene calls are TRBV14 and TRBJ1-1; no clear D. This CDR3 has 16 amino acids. From germline, CDR1 is SGHDN and CDR2 FVKESK. The CDR3 nucleotides read TGTGCCAGCGGCCAAGTTGTGGGAACAGTTTACACTGAAGCTTTCTTT. Protein: CASGQVVGTVYTEAFF.

This clonotype was seen ten or more times. At one boundary the junction diverges from the germline segment, which might be a read error. The rearrangement joins TRBV7-9 to TRBJ1-4, with unresolved D. Per germline, CDR1 SEHNR and CDR2 FQNEAQ (reference sequence). The CDR3 spans 15 residues. Here the CDR3 DNA reads TGCGCCAGCAGCCAAGGACCCACCGGTAATGAAAAACTGTTTTTT. Translating it yields CASSQGPTGNEKLFF. Combining the CDR3 with reference TRBV7-9 and TRBJ1-4 gives the whole variable domain DTGVSQNPRHKITKRGQNVTFRCDPISEHNRLYWYRQTLGQGPEFLTYFQNEAQLEKSRLLSDRFSAERPKGSFSTLEIQRTEQGDSAMYLCASSQGPTGNEKLFFGSGTQLSVL.

This clonotype has at least ten counts. The chain combines TRBV6-5 with TRBJ2-7; tentatively, D is TRBD2 (5 bases). The germline V and J ends were trimmed by 1 base and 2 bases, with 6 bases remaining between them. CDR3 size: 13 residues. The germline gives CDR1 MNHEY, CDR2 SVGAGI. The CDR3 here is CASSYYGTYEQYF. CDR3 nucleotide sequence: TGTGCCAGCAGTTACTACGGGACCTACGAGCAGTACTTC.

This clonotype has more than one count but fewer than ten. The chain is built from TRBV19 and TRBJ2-3, with 7 bases identical to TRBD1. CDR3 length equals 15 residues. The germline V gene encodes CDR1 LNHDA and CDR2 SQIVND (reference sequence). V lost 8 bases to trimming and J lost 4 bases; unmatched junction nucleotides: 12. The CDR3 reads CASGQLTGTADTQYF. The CDR3 nucleotides are TGTGCCAGTGGACAACTGACAGGGACGGCAGATACGCAGTATTTT.

The table lists this clonotype with a few counts. This sequence joins TRBV5-1 and TRBJ2-3, with a weak D call TRBD2 (5 bases). Trimming took off 0 bases at V and 5 bases at J, with 7 bases between the two ends. The CDR3 runs 13 residues. CDR1 SGHRS and CDR2 YFSETQ come from the germline V gene. CDR3 nucleotide sequence: TGCGCCAGCAGCTTGGGAGAGGGAGATACGCAGTATTTT. This sequence encodes CASSLGEGDTQYF.

This clonotype was seen ten or more times. This chain links TRBV4-3 with TRBJ2-5; the D gene could be TRBD1 or TRBD2 (5 bases each). From germline, CDR1 is LGHNA and CDR2 YSLEER. This CDR3 has 15 amino acids. Trimming left V 0 bases short and J 6 bases short, with 14 bases between. For the CDR3, the DNA is TGCGCCAGCAGCCAAGATAGGGACCCCGGGCAGACCCAGTACTTC. Translation: CASSQDRDPGQTQYF.

This clonotype was recorded at least ten times. Germline and junction disagree at one end, which may indicate a read error. This CDR3 is CASSPGTSGGTDTQYF. CDR3 bases: TGTGCCAGCAGTCCTGGGACTAGCGGGGGCACAGATACGCAGTATTTT. J is TRBJ2-3 and V is TRBV4-3; 13 positions match TRBD2. Per the germline V gene, CDR1 is LGHNA and CDR2 is YSLEER. The CDR3 covers 16 residues.

This clonotype was recorded many times. The chain carries TRBV20-1 and TRBJ1-1; tentative D call: TRBD1 (6 bases). V was cut by 2 bases and J by 7 bases, with 14 bases left in between. The CDR3 extends over 13 amino acids. In germline, CDR1 is DFQATT, CDR2 SNEGSKA (reference sequence). The CDR3 coding sequence is TGCAGTGCTAGAAACAGGGACTATAATGAAGCTTTCTTT. The encoded protein is CSARNRDYNEAFF.

The chain recombines TRBV19 with TRBJ2-1; 11 nucleotides agree with TRBD1. The junction had 5 bases not matched to a gene; V was cut back by 10 bases and J by 6 bases. The CDR3 contains 13 residues. CDR1 is LNHDA and CDR2 is SQIVND in the germline V gene (reference sequence). CDR3 amino acids: CATGQGAANEQFF. The DNA of the CDR3 is TGTGCCACCGGACAGGGGGCCGCCAATGAGCAGTTCTTC.

This clonotype was seen many times. V and J are TRBV6-2 or TRBV6-3 and TRBJ1-2, with 9 nucleotides matching TRBD1. The CDR3 covers 14 residues. Germline CDR1 reads MNHEY; CDR2 reads SVGEGT. V shed 5 bases, J shed 6 bases, and the junction held 7 bases outside the gene matches. CDR3 coding DNA: TGTGCCAGCAGTCGCACTACAGGGGGCGATGGCTACACCTTC. Amino acid sequence: CASSRTTGGDGYTF.

Details on this clonotype: Possible read error: a much larger clone is one base away. The V gene is TRBV6-5, the J gene TRBJ2-7; either TRBD1 or TRBD2 may fit D (6 bases each). This CDR3 comprises 15 residues. The germline V gene encodes CDR1 MNHEY and CDR2 SVGAGI. The V and J ends lost 2 bases and 3 bases respectively, with 14 bases between them. The CDR3 DNA reads as TGTGCCAGCAGTTACGGAGGGGGGCCATACTACGAGCAGTACTTC. As protein: CASSYGGGPYYEQYF.

This clonotype appeared once. This clone may be a read error of a much larger clone one base away. The chain is built from TRBV12-3 or TRBV12-4 and TRBJ1-5; D possibly corresponds to TRBD1 (5 bases). The CDR3 has 15 residues. CDR3 DNA: TGTGCCAGCAGTCCCCCGGACAATAGCAATCGGCCCCAGCATTTT. Translation gives CASSPPDNSNRPQHF.

Points on this clonotype: One end of the junction varies from germline; a read error may be responsible. The chain carries TRBV7-9 and TRBJ2-7; D gene ambiguous. In germline, CDR1 is SEHNR, CDR2 FQNEAQ (reference sequence). The CDR3 is 12 amino acids. The CDR3 nucleotides read TGTGCCGGCAGCCCCTCCTTCTACGAGCAGTACTTC. This encodes CAGSPSFYEQYF. Based on the CDR3 plus reference TRBV7-9 and TRBJ2-7, the full variable domain is DTGVSQNPRHKITKRGQNVTFRCDPISEHNRLYWYRQTLGQGPEFLTYFQNEAQLEKSRLLSDRFSAERPKGSFSTLEIQRTEQGDSAMYLCAGSPSFYEQYFGPGTRLTVT.

As concerns this clonotype: Being one base from a much bigger clone, this may be a read error. The chain employs TRBV7-2 and TRBJ2-1, with 7 positions matching TRBD2. The V gene end was trimmed by 5 bases and the J gene end by 7 bases; junction bases not matched to a gene: 14. Germline CDR1 is SGHTA and CDR2 is FQGNSA. The CDR3 is 16 amino acids. CDR3 residues: CASSHGRGTTDNEQFF. The CDR3 DNA reads as TGTGCCAGCAGCCATGGACGAGGGACTACCGATAATGAGCAGTTCTTC.

The V call is TRBV20-1, the J call TRBJ2-1; 14 bases line up with TRBD2. This CDR3 is built from 14 residues. CDR1 is DFQATT, CDR2 SNEGSKA, per germline (reference sequence). Germline trimming cut 5 bases from V and 9 bases from J; bases unmatched to any gene: 6. CDR3 in DNA: TGCAGTGCTCGAGGGACTAGCGGGAGCGGTGAGCAGTTCTTC. It encodes CSARGTSGSGEQFF.

The gene calls are TRBV11-2 and TRBJ2-2, with D uncertain. Per germline, CDR1 SGHAT and CDR2 FQNNGV. The CDR3 contains 13 residues. V was clipped by 0 bases and J by 4 bases, with 3 bases between them. CDR3 sequence: CASSLETTGELFF. For the CDR3, the DNA is TGTGCCAGCAGCTTAGAGACCACCGGGGAGCTGTTTTTT. The full variable domain, completed using reference TRBV11-2 and TRBJ2-2, is EAGVAQSPRYKIIEKRQSVAFWCNPISGHATLYWYQQILGQGPKLLIQFQNNGVVDDSQLPKDRFSAERLKGVDSTLKIQPAKLEDSAVYLCASSLETTGELFFGEGSRLTVL.

The table lists this clonotype with many counts. The gene calls are TRBV12-5 and TRBJ2-5; D is possibly TRBD1 or TRBD2 (5 bases each). V was cut by 6 bases and J by 3 bases, with 11 bases left in between. In germline, CDR1 is LGHNT, CDR2 FRNRAP. The CDR3 is 13 residues long. For the CDR3, the DNA is TGTGCTAGTGGCCGGGACGGAGAAGAGACCCAGTACTTC. Its protein is CASGRDGEETQYF.

This clonotype was observed many times. The chain uses TRBV30 and TRBJ1-4; D unclear. V dropped 1 base and J dropped 4 bases, with 13 bases sitting between them. Germline V gene lookup returns CDR1 GTSNPN and CDR2 SVGIG (reference sequence). The CDR3 has 15 residues. This CDR3 reads CAWSAGARGNEKLFF. The CDR3, as DNA: TGTGCCTGGAGTGCCGGAGCACGGGGTAATGAAAAACTGTTTTTT.

The chain uses TRBV7-9 and TRBJ1-2; 8 positions agree with TRBD1. The CDR3 totals 13 residues. The V gene's germline CDR1 is SEHNR and CDR2 FQNEAQ (reference sequence). V lost 2 bases to trimming and J lost 8 bases; unmatched junction nucleotides: 4. In nucleotides, the CDR3 is TGTGCCAGCAGCTTACTCGGACAGGGCGGCTACACCTTC. This translates into CASSLLGQGGYTF.

DNA for the CDR3: TGCAGTGCTAACACCATTAAGGTGGATATTGGCTACACCTTC. It yields the protein CSANTIKVDIGYTF. This chain links TRBV20-1 with TRBJ1-2; no clear D gene. Trimming left V 4 bases short and J 7 bases short, with 19 bases between. Germline V CDR1 and CDR2: DFQATT, SNEGSKA (reference sequence). The CDR3 has 14 residues.

This chain joins TRBV9 and TRBJ2-3; TRBD2 is a possible D gene (5 bases). CDR3 length: 16 amino acids. Trimming stripped 3 bases from V and 2 bases from J, with 16 bases between. CDR1 SGDLS and CDR2 YYNGEE come from the germline V gene. In DNA form, the CDR3 reads TGTGCCAGCAGCGAAGCGGACCCGTCCCCCACAGATACGCAGTATTTT. Protein sequence: CASSEADPSPTDTQYF.

This clonotype was seen at least ten times. This chain uses TRBV13 with TRBJ2-3, with no clear D. The CDR3 sequence is 14 residues long. Looked up from germline, CDR1 is PRHDT and CDR2 is FYEKMQ (reference sequence). The germline V and J ends were trimmed by 2 bases and 2 bases, with 8 bases remaining between them. The CDR3 nucleotides read TGTGCCAGCAGCTTAAGGCTTCCCACAGATACGCAGTATTTT. It encodes CASSLRLPTDTQYF.